This T cell receptor beta chain was sequenced for a study of blood T cell repertoires in COVID-19. For the study at large: T cells, B-cell-depleted T cells, or PBMCs supplied cDNA or gDNA.

Participant reports of clinical history set cohort assignment. Here immunoSEQ multiplex PCR was the method, and the copy in TCRdb shows in-frame clones only, minus some. The table has 400,000 or so clones, roughly 90% seen once. CDR1 and CDR2 from the germline V gene are LNHDA and SQIVND (reference sequence). The CDR3 loop spans 15 amino acids. The V and J ends lost 7 bases and 4 bases respectively, with 16 bases between them. The receptor was derived from a middle-aged woman with acute COVID-19. The sample comprised PBMCs or T cells enriched from blood (not recorded which). V is TRBV19 and J is TRBJ1-4, with D possibly TRBD1 on 5 matching bases. The CDR3 reads CASTELGQINEKLFF. CDR3 bases: TGTGCCAGTACTGAGTTGGGGCAGATTAATGAAAAACTGTTTTTT.